This passage covers 19 T cell receptor beta chains from one sample sequenced in a study of blood T cell repertoires in COVID-19. Assay used: immunoSEQ multiplex PCR; TCRdb lists only in-frame clones, some missing. Seen here are some 670,000 clones, 80% to 90% observed once, and the top ten hold about 0.24%. Sequenced input: peripheral blood. The source is a young woman with acute or convalescent COVID-19.

The chain has TRBV19 and TRBJ1-2, with 8 bases lining up with TRBD1. Germline lookup yields CDR1 LNHDA and CDR2 SQIVND (reference sequence). The V segment lost 7 bases and the J segment 4 bases; nucleotides outside the gene matches: 5. This CDR3 region has 13 residues. This CDR3 is CASTRTGPYGYTF. CDR3 DNA: TGTGCCAGTACAAGGACAGGGCCCTATGGCTACACCTTC.

The CDR3 is CASSPIFRDREMVNTEAFF. The CDR3, as DNA: TGTGCCAGCAGCCCTATTTTCCGGGACAGGGAAATGGTGAACACTGAAGCTTTCTTT. V gene TRBV21-1 combines with J gene TRBJ1-1; the table's TRBD1 call for D was not verified on the DNA. TRBV21-1 is a listed pseudogene. The CDR3 covers 19 residues.

V and J are TRBV6-1 and TRBJ1-2; the match to TRBD1 covers 9 bases. This CDR3 spans 13 amino acids. The V gene's germline CDR1 is MNHNS and CDR2 SASEGT. J lost 14 bases, V lost 0 bases, and 7 bases had no gene match. Written as DNA, the CDR3 is TGTGCCAGCAGTGAAGCGCTTGGACAGGGGAATACCTTC. This encodes CASSEALGQGNTF.

V usage is TRBV13 and J usage is TRBJ2-5, with D maybe TRBD1 (8 bases). With 4 bases removed from V and 5 bases from J, the gap between germline ends came to 14 bases. Looked up from germline, CDR1 is PRHDT and CDR2 is FYEKMQ (reference sequence). CDR3 length equals 14 residues. CDR3 in amino acids: CASSSDRGGETQYF. The CDR3 DNA sequence: TGTGCCAGCAGCTCCGACAGGGGAGGGGAGACCCAGTACTTC.

This clone has just one count. This chain joins TRBV20-1 and TRBJ1-2; D gene uncertain. Germline assignment: CDR1 DFQATT and CDR2 SNEGSKA (reference sequence). Trimming took 6 bases from V and 4 from J, leaving 9 bases between them. The CDR3 sequence is 11 residues long. The CDR3 reads CSARHSYGYTF. DNA for the CDR3: TGCAGTGCCAGACACTCCTATGGCTACACCTTC.

The count of this clone is one. V gene TRBV7-9 combines with J gene TRBJ1-1, with D possibly TRBD1 on 5 matching bases. The length of the CDR3 is 14 residues. V was trimmed by 4 bases and J by 0 bases, leaving 9 bases between them. The germline V gene encodes CDR1 SEHNR and CDR2 FQNEAQ (reference sequence). The CDR3 loop reads CASSWGDLNTEAFF. The CDR3 DNA follows: TGTGCCAGCAGCTGGGGGGACCTGAACACTGAAGCTTTCTTT.

The chain employs TRBV10-3 and TRBJ2-7, with D possibly TRBD1 on 5 matching bases. The CDR3 loop spans 13 amino acids. Germline V gives CDR1 ENHRY, CDR2 SYGVKD. Trimming shortened V by 4 bases and J by 5 bases, and 12 bases separated the two germline ends. DNA of the CDR3: TGTGCCATCAGTGTAGGGGTGGCGGACGAGCAGTACTTC. Its translation is CAISVGVADEQYF.

The rearrangement joins TRBV18 to TRBJ1-2; possible D gene TRBD1, 6 bases. The CDR3 is made up of 19 amino acids. Trimming pared 3 bases from V and 5 bases from J, leaving 28 bases between. CDR1 and CDR2 (germline): KGHSH, LQKENI. CDR3 DNA: TGTGCCAGCTCACCGCGTTTCCTACCTGACCGGGACACCGATTATGGCTACACCTTC. Its protein product is CASSPRFLPDRDTDYGYTF.

The genes are TRBV5-1 and TRBJ2-5, with 8 positions matching TRBD1. Germline V CDR1 and CDR2: SGHRS, YFSETQ. This CDR3 comprises 15 residues. J lost 4 bases, V lost 2 bases, and 7 bases had no gene match. The CDR3 protein is CASSLGPTGAETQYF. The CDR3 DNA follows: TGCGCCAGCAGCTTAGGACCGACAGGGGCAGAGACCCAGTACTTC.

The V and J genes are TRBV4-1 and TRBJ2-7; a possible D gene is TRBD1 (6 bases). The CDR3 length is 13 residues. Germline V gene lookup returns CDR1 MGHRA and CDR2 YSYEKL. Deletions cut 5 bases from V and 6 bases from J, with 14 bases between. CDR3 DNA sequence: TGCGCCAGCAGCTTACAGGGTTCGGTCGAGCAGTACTTC. Amino acids: CASSLQGSVEQYF.

The chain uses TRBV19 and TRBJ2-3; possibly TRBD2 for D (5 bases). Germline V gene lookup returns CDR1 LNHDA and CDR2 SQIVND (reference sequence). The CDR3 sequence is 15 residues long. Trimming stripped 6 bases from V and 4 bases from J, with 17 bases between. The CDR3 sequence is CASRPGWGVPDTQYF. The CDR3, as DNA: TGTGCCAGTAGACCCGGATGGGGAGTCCCAGATACGCAGTATTTT.

In its sample, this clone was seen once. V and J are TRBV3-1 (or the pseudogene TRBV3-2) and TRBJ2-1; 9 nucleotides align to TRBD2. From germline, CDR1 is LGHDT and CDR2 YNNKEL (reference sequence). The length of the CDR3 is 16 residues. With 1 base clipped from V and 9 bases from J, the junction kept 10 bases outside the gene matches. The CDR3 sequence is CASSQVRTSDFGEQFF. The CDR3 DNA follows: TGTGCCAGCAGCCAAGTCCGGACTAGCGATTTCGGTGAGCAGTTCTTC.

V and J are TRBV7-9 and TRBJ2-7; TRBD1 might be the D (5 bases). There are 16 residues in the CDR3. Trimming left V 1 base short and J 6 bases short, with 19 bases between. Germline CDR1 and CDR2: SEHNR and FQNEAQ (reference sequence). The CDR3 here is CASSLEVLGLAGEQYF. In DNA form, the CDR3 reads TGTGCCAGCAGCTTAGAGGTGCTGGGGCTGGCTGGCGAGCAGTACTTC.

This clone was detected once. V is TRBV12-3 or TRBV12-4 and J is TRBJ1-2, with D uncertain. The CDR3 spans 12 residues. Between the trimmed V and J ends, which lost 3 bases and 6 bases, there was a span of 8 bases. The CDR3 sequence is CASSLRMDGYTF. CDR3 sequence (DNA): TGTGCCAGCAGTTTGCGGATGGATGGCTACACCTTC.

This clone occurred once. The rearrangement uses TRBV12-3 or TRBV12-4 and TRBJ1-1; no clear D. There are 11 residues in the CDR3. V was trimmed by 5 bases and J by 10 bases, leaving 11 bases between them. The CDR3 nucleotides are TGTGCCAGCAGTATCGGTATAAGAGCTTTCTTT. Amino acid sequence: CASSIGIRAFF.

The J gene is TRBJ1-1, the V gene TRBV30, with unresolved D. This CDR3 has 12 amino acids. CDR1 and CDR2 (germline): GTSNPN, SVGIG (reference sequence). V shed 4 bases and J shed 0 bases, with 6 bases lying between them. CDR3 region: CAWKQLNTEAFF. For the CDR3, the DNA is TGTGCCTGGAAACAATTGAACACTGAAGCTTTCTTT.

The chain has TRBV27 and TRBJ1-1, with 12 bases identical to TRBD1. The CDR3 loop spans 17 amino acids. CDR1 and CDR2 from the germline V gene are MNHEY and SMNVEV (reference sequence). V lost 4 bases and J lost 6; bases outside the gene matches: 12. The CDR3 loop is CASSSLISGQGAAEAFF. Here the CDR3 DNA reads TGTGCCAGCAGTTCTTTGATTTCGGGACAGGGGGCAGCTGAAGCTTTCTTT.

The chain has TRBV6-4 and TRBJ2-1, with TRBD1 matching over 7 bases. Germline-derived CDR1 and CDR2 are MRHNA and SNTAGT. The J segment lost 1 base and the V segment lost 10 bases, leaving 4 bases of the junction unmatched. This CDR3 is 13 amino acids long. CDR3 in amino acids: CATSTGSYNEQFF. Written as DNA, the CDR3 is TGTGCCACTTCGACAGGGTCCTACAATGAGCAGTTCTTC.

The V and J genes are TRBV27 and TRBJ1-3, with a weak D call TRBD1 (5 bases). Looked up from germline, CDR1 is MNHEY and CDR2 is SMNVEV (reference sequence). The CDR3 is 13 amino acids. V was trimmed by 2 bases and J by 4 bases, leaving 6 bases between them. The chain's CDR3 is CASSLGAGNTIYF. The CDR3 DNA follows: TGTGCCAGCAGTTTAGGGGCAGGAAACACCATATATTTT.